These 29 T cell receptor beta chains share one sample of origin, sequenced in a study of cytomegalovirus exposure and HLA in healthy donors. In the PCR, 60 Vbeta and 13 Jbeta primers were used. The table came from immunoSEQ multiplex PCR; TCRdb's copy has only in-frame clones and leaves some out. This sample's clone table lists fewer than 150,000 clones. Sequencing used PBMCs. The receptors were gathered from a man younger than 35 in good health and CMV-seronegative.

V gene TRBV2 combines with J gene TRBJ1-1, with TRBD1 matching 8 bases. Trimming cost V 5 bases and J 4 bases; bases outside gene matches: 3. Germline V gene lookup returns CDR1 SNHLY and CDR2 FYNNEI. The CDR3 contains 13 residues. Here the CDR3 reads CASSRQGSTEAFF. CDR3 nucleotide sequence: TGTGCCAGCAGTCGACAGGGGAGCACTGAAGCTTTCTTT.

The genes are TRBV2 and TRBJ2-2; TRBD1 matches 8 bases. Germline CDR1 SNHLY, CDR2 FYNNEI. CDR3 length: 13 residues. As DNA, the CDR3 is TGTGCTAGTAGTCAGGGGGCCAACGGGGAGCTGTTTTTT. Translated, it gives CASSQGANGELFF.

The V call is TRBV6-4, the J call TRBJ2-3, with D possibly TRBD2 on 6 matching bases. V was cut by 4 bases and J by 0 bases, with 14 bases left in between. Germline V gene sequence: CDR1 MRHNA, CDR2 SNTAGT. The CDR3 length is 16 residues. The CDR3, as DNA: TGTGCCAGCAGTGTGGTCGGGGGAGCTAGCACAGATACGCAGTATTTT. It yields the protein CASSVVGGASTDTQYF.

Comments on this clone: The junction shows a germline mismatch at one end, possibly a read error. J is TRBJ1-4 and V is TRBV7-7, with a weak D call TRBD1 (6 bases). The CDR3 covers 15 residues. Germline V CDR1 and CDR2: SSHAT, FNYEAQ (reference sequence). The CDR3 DNA follows: TGTGCTAGCAGCCGCTCAGGGGCTTCTAATGAAAAACTGTTTTTT. Amino acid sequence: CASSRSGASNEKLFF. Looking up the rest from reference TRBV7-7 and TRBJ1-4 gives the full variable domain: GAGVSQSPRYKVTKRGQDVTLRCDPISSHATLYWYQQALGQGPEFLTYFNYEAQPDKSGLPSDRFSAERPEGSISTLTIQRTEQRDSAMYRCASSRSGASNEKLFFGSGTQLSVL.

CDR3 protein: CASSKKGEGVAKNIQYF. CDR3 DNA sequence: TGTGCCAGCAGTAAGAAGGGGGAGGGGGTAGCCAAAAACATTCAGTACTTC. This sequence joins TRBV28 and TRBJ2-4; tentatively, D is TRBD2 (7 bases). This CDR3 has 17 residues. The germline V gene encodes CDR1 MDHEN and CDR2 SYDVKM. The V and J ends lost 5 bases and 0 bases respectively, with 17 bases between them.

The chain has TRBV6-5 and TRBJ2-7; 8 bases align to TRBD1. The CDR3 has 15 residues. Germline V gene sequence: CDR1 MNHEY, CDR2 SVGAGI. V shed 6 bases, J shed 3 bases, and the junction held 10 bases outside the gene matches. CDR3 sequence: CASRHPGTGVYEQYF. The CDR3 DNA is TGTGCCAGCAGGCACCCCGGGACAGGAGTCTACGAGCAGTACTTC.

The chain is built from TRBV7-2 and TRBJ2-1; D not certain. This CDR3 is 13 amino acids long. Germline lookup yields CDR1 SGHTA and CDR2 FQGNSA. Trimming took 3 bases from V and 7 from J, leaving 10 bases between them. The DNA for the CDR3 is TGTGCCAGCAGCTTTAGACAATCTAATGAGCAGTTCTTC. Translating gives CASSFRQSNEQFF.

The J gene is TRBJ2-5, the V gene TRBV11-2; 13 bases match TRBD2. Per the germline V gene, CDR1 is SGHAT and CDR2 is FQNNGV. The CDR3 totals 17 residues. V was clipped by 4 bases and J by 5 bases; unmatched bases: 10. As DNA, the CDR3 is TGTGCCAGCAGCTCGAGACTAGCGGGGGGCCTCAGGGAGACCCAGTACTTC. Residues: CASSSRLAGGLRETQYF.

The V gene is TRBV7-9, the J gene TRBJ1-4; D not certain. There are 12 residues in the CDR3. CDR1 SEHNR and CDR2 FQNEAQ come from the germline V gene (reference sequence). V was trimmed by 2 bases and J by 5 bases, leaving 3 bases between them. The CDR3 reads CASSLQNEKLFF. In DNA form, the CDR3 reads TGTGCCAGCAGCTTACAGAATGAAAAACTGTTTTTT.

With regard to this clone: At one end, the junction sequence differs from germline, possibly due to a read error. The chain couples TRBV5-8 to TRBJ1-4; weak D call: TRBD1 (6 bases). Per the germline V gene, CDR1 is SGHTS and CDR2 is YDEGEE. The length of the CDR3 is 11 residues. The CDR3 DNA reads as TGTGCCAGCAGCTTGGCAGGGGATCTTTCTTTT. The encoded protein is CASSLAGDLSF.

V usage is TRBV27 and J usage is TRBJ1-5; a weak D match, TRBD1 (5 bases). The germline CDR1 and CDR2 sequences are MNHEY and SMNVEV (reference sequence). The length of the CDR3 is 14 residues. Trimming stripped 3 bases from V and 2 bases from J, with 8 bases between. Here the CDR3 DNA reads TGTGCCAGCAGTTTTAGGGGTGGCAATCAGCCCCAGCATTTT. Protein product: CASSFRGGNQPQHF.

The chain employs TRBV10-2 and TRBJ2-7; 10 nucleotides match TRBD1. Trimming cost V 6 bases and J 7 bases; bases outside gene matches: 12. In germline, CDR1 is WSHSY, CDR2 SAAADI. There are 15 residues in the CDR3. CDR3 in DNA: TGCGCCAGCAGACATGCGACAGGGGGCCTCGGGGAGCAGTACTTC. This sequence encodes CASRHATGGLGEQYF.

This chain connects TRBV19 to TRBJ1-6; maybe TRBD1 (6 bases). Trimming left V 5 bases short and J 10 bases short, with 15 bases between. The CDR3 extends over 14 amino acids. CDR1 and CDR2 from the germline V gene are LNHDA and SQIVND (reference sequence). CDR3 sequence (DNA): TGTGCCAGTAGTCCTTTAGGGGGGGGATCACCCCTCCACTTT. This encodes CASSPLGGGSPLHF.

The chain combines TRBV28 with TRBJ2-7; no definite D call. Germline CDR1 MDHEN, CDR2 SYDVKM. There are 12 residues in the CDR3. Trimming left V 5 bases short and J 3 bases short, with 8 bases between. The CDR3 DNA follows: TGTGCCAGCAGTCCCCCCTACTACGAGCAGTACTTC. Protein product: CASSPPYYEQYF. The variable domain in full, completed from reference TRBV28 and TRBJ2-7, reads DVKVTQSSRYLVKRTGEKVFLECVQDMDHENMFWYRQDPGLGLRLIYFSYDVKMKEKGDIPEGYSVSREKKERFSLILESASTNQTSMYLCASSPPYYEQYFGPGTRLTVT.

This chain joins TRBV2 and TRBJ2-3; D ambiguous. CDR1 is SNHLY, CDR2 FYNNEI, per germline. The CDR3 length is 16 residues. V was cut by 6 bases and J by 6 bases, with 22 bases left in between. CDR3 protein: CASRPFGGTFGDTQYF. The CDR3 coding sequence is TGTGCCAGCAGACCCTTTGGCGGAACCTTCGGGGATACGCAGTATTTT.

The chain recombines TRBV27 with TRBJ1-1; TRBD1 is a possible D gene (6 bases). V gave up 7 bases and J gave up 4 bases, with 22 bases separating them. CDR1 is MNHEY, CDR2 SMNVEV, per germline (reference sequence). The CDR3 is 16 residues long. The CDR3 DNA sequence: TGTGCCAGCATTCCTCTAATTACAGGGTTGGTCACTGAAGCTTTCTTT. Protein product: CASIPLITGLVTEAFF.

This chain joins TRBV5-1 and TRBJ2-7; D is possibly TRBD1 (5 bases). Germline loops: CDR1 SGHRS, CDR2 YFSETQ. This CDR3 spans 15 amino acids. V was pared by 5 bases and J by 3 bases, with 18 bases between. CDR3 sequence reads: CASSGVQGVGYEQYF. CDR3 bases: TGCGCCAGCAGTGGAGTTCAGGGCGTCGGCTACGAGCAGTACTTC.

The CDR3 sequence is CASRTGGASGTEAFF. DNA of the CDR3: TGTGCCAGCAGGACAGGGGGCGCATCTGGAACTGAAGCTTTCTTT. The genes are TRBV7-9 and TRBJ1-1, with 10 bases that match TRBD1. V gave up 6 bases and J gave up 5 bases; unmatched junction bases: 9. Germline V gives CDR1 SEHNR, CDR2 FQNEAQ (reference sequence). The CDR3 length is 15 residues. Looking up the rest from reference TRBV7-9 and TRBJ1-1 gives the full variable domain: DTGVSQNPRHKITKRGQNVTFRCDPISEHNRLYWYRQTLGQGPEFLTYFQNEAQLEKSRLLSDRFSAERPKGSFSTLEIQRTEQGDSAMYLCASRTGGASGTEAFFGQGTRLTVV.

This chain uses TRBV9 with TRBJ2-7; the D gene is possibly TRBD2 (6 bases). V dropped 0 bases and J dropped 5 bases, with 12 bases sitting between them. The CDR3 has 14 residues. Per the germline V gene, CDR1 is SGDLS and CDR2 is YYNGEE. As DNA, the CDR3 is TGTGCCAGCAGCGTAGATACCGGGGGAGACGAGCAGTACTTC. Encoded protein: CASSVDTGGDEQYF.

The V and J genes are TRBV6-1 and TRBJ2-5; a weak D match, TRBD1 (6 bases). CDR1 is MNHNS and CDR2 is SASEGT in the germline V gene. Trimming shortened V by 5 bases and J by 5 bases, and 15 bases separated the two germline ends. This CDR3 has 14 residues. CDR3 protein: CASSLSTGSETQYF. CDR3 sequence (DNA): TGTGCCAGCAGTTTGTCGACAGGTTCGGAGACCCAGTACTTC.

The rearrangement uses TRBV2 and TRBJ1-2; 7 bases map to TRBD1. After removal of 5 bases from V and 1 base from J, the junction contained 4 bases not matched to a gene. CDR3 size: 14 residues. Germline V gene sequence: CDR1 SNHLY, CDR2 FYNNEI. The DNA for the CDR3 is TGTGCCAGCAGTCCCCAGGGGGTTAACTATGGCTACACCTTC. This gives the protein CASSPQGVNYGYTF.

This chain uses TRBV5-1 with TRBJ2-5, with TRBD2 identical over 7 bases. CDR1 SGHRS and CDR2 YFSETQ come from the germline V gene. V lost 4 bases to trimming and J lost 0 bases; unmatched junction nucleotides: 6. The CDR3 has 15 residues. The CDR3 here is CASSPGGAYQETQYF. In nucleotides, the CDR3 is TGCGCCAGCAGCCCGGGGGGAGCCTACCAAGAGACCCAGTACTTC. Looking up the rest from reference TRBV5-1 and TRBJ2-5 gives the full variable domain: KAGVTQTPRYLIKTRGQQVTLSCSPISGHRSVSWYQQTPGQGLQFLFEYFSETQRNKGNFPGRFSGRQFSNSRSEMNVSTLELGDSALYLCASSPGGAYQETQYFGPGTRLLVL.

The chain is built from TRBV5-1 and TRBJ1-1, with TRBD1 as a possible D gene (6 bases). Germline V lookup: CDR1 SGHRS, CDR2 YFSETQ. V was clipped by 4 bases and J by 5 bases, with 18 bases between them. The CDR3 consists of 15 residues. CDR3 residues: CASSGNRAVGTEAFF. The DNA of the CDR3 is TGCGCCAGCAGCGGCAACAGGGCAGTAGGAACTGAAGCTTTCTTT.

The chain is built from TRBV19 and TRBJ1-1; 8 bases line up with TRBD1. Trimming at V came to 5 bases and at J to 4 bases, leaving 3 bases not matched to a gene. There are 13 residues in the CDR3. CDR1 LNHDA and CDR2 SQIVND come from the germline V gene (reference sequence). CDR3 in DNA: TGTGCCAGTAGTTCCACAGGGGGCACTGAAGCTTTCTTT. Translated: CASSSTGGTEAFF.

The chain recombines TRBV5-1 with TRBJ2-7; TRBD2 matches at 7 bases. Germline trimming cut 3 bases from V and 3 bases from J; bases unmatched to any gene: 3. Germline loops: CDR1 SGHRS, CDR2 YFSETQ. The CDR3 runs 13 residues. As DNA, the CDR3 is TGCGCCAGCAGCTCCGGACTAGACTACGAGCAGTACTTC. Translating gives CASSSGLDYEQYF.

The CDR3 nucleotides are TGCGCCAGCAGCTTCAGCGGGAGTTCCTCTGGAAACACCATATATTTT. This sequence encodes CASSFSGSSSGNTIYF. The chain carries TRBV5-1 and TRBJ1-3; D not resolved. There are 16 residues in the CDR3. The V gene lost 2 bases and the J gene lost 0 bases, with 12 bases spanning the gap. Germline V gene lookup returns CDR1 SGHRS and CDR2 YFSETQ. The full variable domain, in which reference TRBV5-1 and TRBJ1-3 provide the parts outside the CDR3, is KAGVTQTPRYLIKTRGQQVTLSCSPISGHRSVSWYQQTPGQGLQFLFEYFSETQRNKGNFPGRFSGRQFSNSRSEMNVSTLELGDSALYLCASSFSGSSSGNTIYFGEGSWLTVV.

This rearrangement joins TRBV28 to TRBJ2-7, with D tentatively TRBD2 (6 bases). Trimming cost V 6 bases and J 0 bases, with 15 bases left between them. Germline CDR1 and CDR2: MDHEN and SYDVKM. The CDR3 spans 15 residues. CDR3 sequence: CASSQTGTYSYEQYF. CDR3 nucleotide sequence: TGTGCCAGCAGCCAAACCGGGACTTACTCCTACGAGCAGTACTTC.

The chain carries TRBV19 and TRBJ1-5; D is perhaps TRBD1 (5 bases). The germline V and J ends were trimmed by 3 bases and 8 bases, with 20 bases remaining between them. This CDR3 is 16 amino acids long. Germline V gene sequence: CDR1 LNHDA, CDR2 SQIVND (reference sequence). CDR3 nucleotides: TGTGCCAGTAGTATGGGGCAGGGAAGGGTTGCGAAGCCCCAGCATTTT. Translating it yields CASSMGQGRVAKPQHF.

The chain employs TRBV2 and TRBJ1-5; 7 nucleotides agree with TRBD1. The CDR3 runs to 16 residues. Germline values: CDR1 SNHLY, CDR2 FYNNEI. The J segment lost 10 bases and the V segment lost 1 base, leaving 13 bases of the junction unmatched. CDR3 region: CASSEEGTVAFGPQHF. CDR3 bases: TGTGCCAGCAGTGAAGAAGGGACAGTTGCTTTCGGCCCCCAGCATTTT.